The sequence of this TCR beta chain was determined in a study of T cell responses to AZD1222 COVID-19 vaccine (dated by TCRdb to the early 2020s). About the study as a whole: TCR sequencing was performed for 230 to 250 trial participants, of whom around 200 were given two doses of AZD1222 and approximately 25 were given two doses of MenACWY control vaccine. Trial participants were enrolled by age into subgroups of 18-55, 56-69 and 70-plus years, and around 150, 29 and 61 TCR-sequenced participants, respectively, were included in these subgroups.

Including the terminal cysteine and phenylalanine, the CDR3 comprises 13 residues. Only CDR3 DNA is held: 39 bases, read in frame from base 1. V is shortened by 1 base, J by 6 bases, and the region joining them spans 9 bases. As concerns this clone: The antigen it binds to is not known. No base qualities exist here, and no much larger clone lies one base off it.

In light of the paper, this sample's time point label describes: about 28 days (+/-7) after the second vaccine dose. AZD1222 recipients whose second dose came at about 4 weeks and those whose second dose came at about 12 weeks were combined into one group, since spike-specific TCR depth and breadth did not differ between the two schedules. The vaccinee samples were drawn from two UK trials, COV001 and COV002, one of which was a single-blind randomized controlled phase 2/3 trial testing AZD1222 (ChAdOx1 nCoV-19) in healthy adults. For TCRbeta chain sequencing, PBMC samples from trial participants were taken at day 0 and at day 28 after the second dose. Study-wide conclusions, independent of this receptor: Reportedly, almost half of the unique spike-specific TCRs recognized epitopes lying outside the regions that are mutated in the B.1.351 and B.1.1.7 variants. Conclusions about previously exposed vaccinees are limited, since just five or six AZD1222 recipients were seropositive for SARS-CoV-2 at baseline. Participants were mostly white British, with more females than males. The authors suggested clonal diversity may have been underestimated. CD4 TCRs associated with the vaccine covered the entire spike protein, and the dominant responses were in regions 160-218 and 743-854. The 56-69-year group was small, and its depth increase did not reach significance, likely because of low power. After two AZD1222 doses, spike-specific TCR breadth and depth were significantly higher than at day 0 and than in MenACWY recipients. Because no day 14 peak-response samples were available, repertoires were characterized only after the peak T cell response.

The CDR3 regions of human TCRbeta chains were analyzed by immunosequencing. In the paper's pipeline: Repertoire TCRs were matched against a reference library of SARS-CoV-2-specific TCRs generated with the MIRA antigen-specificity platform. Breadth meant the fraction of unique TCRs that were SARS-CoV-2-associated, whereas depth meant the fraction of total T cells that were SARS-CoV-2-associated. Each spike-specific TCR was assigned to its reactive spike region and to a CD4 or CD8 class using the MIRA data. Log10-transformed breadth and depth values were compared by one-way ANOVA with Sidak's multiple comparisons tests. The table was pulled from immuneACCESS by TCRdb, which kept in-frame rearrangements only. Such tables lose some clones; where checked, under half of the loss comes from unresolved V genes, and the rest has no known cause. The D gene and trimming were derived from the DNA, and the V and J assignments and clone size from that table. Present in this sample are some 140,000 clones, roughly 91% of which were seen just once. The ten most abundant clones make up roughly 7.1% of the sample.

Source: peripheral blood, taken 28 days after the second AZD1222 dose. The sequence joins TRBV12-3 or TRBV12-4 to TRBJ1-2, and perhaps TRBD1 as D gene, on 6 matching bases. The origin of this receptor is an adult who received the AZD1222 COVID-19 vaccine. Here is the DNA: TGTGCCAGCAGTTTAGGGGGGGCGAATGGCTACACCTTC. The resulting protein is CASSLGGANGYTF.